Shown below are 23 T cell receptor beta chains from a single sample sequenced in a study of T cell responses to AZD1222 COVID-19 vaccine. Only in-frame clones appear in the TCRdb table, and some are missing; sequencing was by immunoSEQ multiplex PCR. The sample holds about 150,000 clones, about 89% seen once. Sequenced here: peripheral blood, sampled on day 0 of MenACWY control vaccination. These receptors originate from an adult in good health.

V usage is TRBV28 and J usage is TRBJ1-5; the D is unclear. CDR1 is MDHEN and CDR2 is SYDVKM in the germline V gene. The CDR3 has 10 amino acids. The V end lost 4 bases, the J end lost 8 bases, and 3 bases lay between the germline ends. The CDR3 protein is CASSYEPQHF. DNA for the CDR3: TGTGCCAGCAGTTACGAGCCCCAGCATTTT.

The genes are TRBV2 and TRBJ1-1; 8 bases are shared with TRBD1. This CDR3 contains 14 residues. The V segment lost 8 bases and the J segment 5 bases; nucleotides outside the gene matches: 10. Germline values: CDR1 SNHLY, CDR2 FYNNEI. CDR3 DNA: TGTGCCAGCGGGAATGACAGGGGAGGGACTGAAGCTTTCTTT. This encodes CASGNDRGGTEAFF.

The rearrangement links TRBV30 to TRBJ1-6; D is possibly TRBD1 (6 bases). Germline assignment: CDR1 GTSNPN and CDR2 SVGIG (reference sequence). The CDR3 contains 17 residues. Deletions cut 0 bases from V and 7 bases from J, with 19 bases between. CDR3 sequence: CAWSVSWTAGQNSPLHF. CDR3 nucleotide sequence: TGTGCCTGGAGTGTCTCCTGGACGGCGGGACAAAATTCACCCCTCCACTTT.

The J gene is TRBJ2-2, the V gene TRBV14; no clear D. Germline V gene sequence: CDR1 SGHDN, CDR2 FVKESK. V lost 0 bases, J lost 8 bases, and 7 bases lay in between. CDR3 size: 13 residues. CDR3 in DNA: TGTGCCAGCAGCCAAGATGGGGTAGGGGAGCTGTTTTTT. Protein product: CASSQDGVGELFF.

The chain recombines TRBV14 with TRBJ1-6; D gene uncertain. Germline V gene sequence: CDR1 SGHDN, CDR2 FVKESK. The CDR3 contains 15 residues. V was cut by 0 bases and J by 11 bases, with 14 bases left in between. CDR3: CASSQDTGFGTPLHF. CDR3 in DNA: TGTGCCAGCAGCCAAGATACCGGGTTTGGAACACCCCTCCACTTT.

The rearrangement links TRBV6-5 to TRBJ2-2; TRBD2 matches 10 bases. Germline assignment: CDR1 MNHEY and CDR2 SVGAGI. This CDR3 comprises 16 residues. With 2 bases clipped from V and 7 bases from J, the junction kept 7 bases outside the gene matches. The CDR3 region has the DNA TGTGCCAGCAGTTACGCTAGCGGGGGAGTTTTCGGGGAGCTGTTTTTT. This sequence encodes CASSYASGGVFGELFF.

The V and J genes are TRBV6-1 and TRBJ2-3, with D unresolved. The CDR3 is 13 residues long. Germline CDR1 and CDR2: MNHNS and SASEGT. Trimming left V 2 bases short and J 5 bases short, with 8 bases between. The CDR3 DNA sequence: TGTGCCAGCAGTGAAATGTCGGAAGATACGCAGTATTTT. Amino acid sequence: CASSEMSEDTQYF.

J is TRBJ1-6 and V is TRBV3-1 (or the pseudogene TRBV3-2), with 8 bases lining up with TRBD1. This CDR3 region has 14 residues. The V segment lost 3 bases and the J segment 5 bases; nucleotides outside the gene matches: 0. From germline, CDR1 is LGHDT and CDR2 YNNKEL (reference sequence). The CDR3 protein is CASSQGQDNSPLHF. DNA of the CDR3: TGTGCCAGCAGCCAGGGACAGGATAATTCACCCCTCCACTTT.

The CDR3 DNA reads as TGTGCCAGCAGTGTGGAATCCTACGAGCAGTACTTC. This gives the protein CASSVESYEQYF. This rearrangement joins TRBV2 to TRBJ2-7; D is unclear. V was clipped by 4 bases and J by 1 base, with 5 bases between them. The CDR3 is made up of 12 amino acids. Germline V gives CDR1 SNHLY, CDR2 FYNNEI.

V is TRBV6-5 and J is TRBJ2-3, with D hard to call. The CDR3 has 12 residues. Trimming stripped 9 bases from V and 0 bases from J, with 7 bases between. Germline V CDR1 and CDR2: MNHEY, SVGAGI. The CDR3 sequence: CASGDSTDTQYF. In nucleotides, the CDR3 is TGTGCCAGTGGTGATAGCACAGATACGCAGTATTTT.

CDR3 sequence (DNA): TGTGCCAGCAGCTTGGACAGCCATAGGAGCTACACCTTC. Translating gives CASSLDSHRSYTF. The V gene is TRBV5-5, the J gene TRBJ1-2; D gene ambiguous. The CDR3 loop spans 13 amino acids. Germline V lookup: CDR1 SGHKS, CDR2 YYEKEE (reference sequence). With 0 bases removed from V and 9 bases from J, the gap between germline ends came to 12 bases. Together with reference TRBV5-5 and TRBJ1-2, the CDR3 gives the full variable domain: DAGVTQSPTHLIKTRGQQVTLRCSPISGHKSVSWYQQVLGQGPQFIFQYYEKEERGRGNFPDRFSARQFPNYSSELNVNALLLGDSALYLCASSLDSHRSYTFGSGTRLTVV.

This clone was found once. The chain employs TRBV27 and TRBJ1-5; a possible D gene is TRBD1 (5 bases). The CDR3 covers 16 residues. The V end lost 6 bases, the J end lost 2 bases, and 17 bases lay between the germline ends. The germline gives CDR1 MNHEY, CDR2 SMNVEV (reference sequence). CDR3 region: CASSPDRGVGNQPQHF. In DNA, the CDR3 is TGTGCCAGCAGCCCCGACAGAGGAGTGGGCAATCAGCCCCAGCATTTT.

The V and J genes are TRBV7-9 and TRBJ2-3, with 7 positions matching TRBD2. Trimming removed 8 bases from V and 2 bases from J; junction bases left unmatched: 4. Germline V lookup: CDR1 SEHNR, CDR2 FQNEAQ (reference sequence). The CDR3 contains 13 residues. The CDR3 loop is CASWGGYTDTQYF. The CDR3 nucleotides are TGTGCCAGCTGGGGGGGATACACAGATACGCAGTATTTT. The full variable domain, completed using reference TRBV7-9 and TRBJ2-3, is DTGVSQNPRHKITKRGQNVTFRCDPISEHNRLYWYRQTLGQGPEFLTYFQNEAQLEKSRLLSDRFSAERPKGSFSTLEIQRTEQGDSAMYLCASWGGYTDTQYFGPGTRLTVL.

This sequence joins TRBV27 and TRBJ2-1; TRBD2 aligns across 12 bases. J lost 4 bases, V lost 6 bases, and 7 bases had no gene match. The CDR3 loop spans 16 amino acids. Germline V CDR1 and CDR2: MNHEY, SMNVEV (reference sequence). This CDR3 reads CASSLTSGRTYNEQFF. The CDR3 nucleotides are TGTGCCAGCAGCTTAACTAGCGGGAGGACTTACAATGAGCAGTTCTTC.

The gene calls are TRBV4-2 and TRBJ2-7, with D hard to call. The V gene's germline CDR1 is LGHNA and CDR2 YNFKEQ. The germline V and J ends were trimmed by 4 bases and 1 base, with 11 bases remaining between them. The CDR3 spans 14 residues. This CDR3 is CASSPAGRSYEQYF. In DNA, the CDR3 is TGTGCCAGCAGCCCCGCCGGCAGGTCCTACGAGCAGTACTTC.

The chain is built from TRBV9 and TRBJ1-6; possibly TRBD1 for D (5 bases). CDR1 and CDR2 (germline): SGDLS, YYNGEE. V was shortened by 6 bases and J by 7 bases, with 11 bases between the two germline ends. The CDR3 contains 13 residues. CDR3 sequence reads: CASTWAGNSPLHF. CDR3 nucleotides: TGTGCCAGCACCTGGGCAGGGAATTCACCCCTCCACTTT.

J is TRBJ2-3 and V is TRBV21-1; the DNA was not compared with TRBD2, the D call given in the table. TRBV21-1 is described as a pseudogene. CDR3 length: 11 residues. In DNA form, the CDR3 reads TGTGCCAGCAGCAGCGAGGATACGCAGTATTTT. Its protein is CASSSEDTQYF.

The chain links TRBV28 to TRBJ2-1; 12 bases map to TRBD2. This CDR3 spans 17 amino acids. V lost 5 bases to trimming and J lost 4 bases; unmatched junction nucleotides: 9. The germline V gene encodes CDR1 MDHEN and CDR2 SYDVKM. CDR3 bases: TGTGCCAGCAGTCCATTCTGGACTAGCGGGGATTACAATGAGCAGTTCTTC. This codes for CASSPFWTSGDYNEQFF.

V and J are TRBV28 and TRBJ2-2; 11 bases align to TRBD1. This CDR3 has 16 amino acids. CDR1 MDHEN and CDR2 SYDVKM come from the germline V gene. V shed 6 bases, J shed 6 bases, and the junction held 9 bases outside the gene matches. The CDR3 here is CASRDRGRSRAGELFF. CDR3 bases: TGTGCCAGCAGGGACAGGGGGCGCAGTAGGGCCGGGGAGCTGTTTTTT.

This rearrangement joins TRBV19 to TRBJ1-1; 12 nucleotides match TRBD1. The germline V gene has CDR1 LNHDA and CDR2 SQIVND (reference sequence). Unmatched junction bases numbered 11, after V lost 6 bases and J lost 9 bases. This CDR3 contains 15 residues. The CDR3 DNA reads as TGTGCCAGTAGCCTCGGGACAGGGGGCAGGATAAAAGCTTTCTTT. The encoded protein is CASSLGTGGRIKAFF.

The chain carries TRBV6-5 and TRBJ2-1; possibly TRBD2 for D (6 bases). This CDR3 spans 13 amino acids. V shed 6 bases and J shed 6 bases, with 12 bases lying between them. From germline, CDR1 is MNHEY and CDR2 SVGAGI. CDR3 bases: TGTGCCAGCAGAACCGGGACTGGCAATGAGCAGTTCTTC. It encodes CASRTGTGNEQFF.

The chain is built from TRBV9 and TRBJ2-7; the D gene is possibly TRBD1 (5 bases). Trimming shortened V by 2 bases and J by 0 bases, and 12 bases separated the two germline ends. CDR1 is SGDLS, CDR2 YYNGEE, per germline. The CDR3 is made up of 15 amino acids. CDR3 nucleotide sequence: TGTGCCAGCAGCGTCTCCGAGACAGTCTCCTACGAGCAGTACTTC. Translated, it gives CASSVSETVSYEQYF.

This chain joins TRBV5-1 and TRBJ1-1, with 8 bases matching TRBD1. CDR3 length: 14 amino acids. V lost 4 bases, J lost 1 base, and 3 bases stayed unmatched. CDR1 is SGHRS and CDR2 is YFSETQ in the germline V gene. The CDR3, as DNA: TGCGCCAGCAGCCAAACAGGGGGGAACACTGAAGCTTTCTTT. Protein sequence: CASSQTGGNTEAFF.